This T cell receptor (beta chain) is from a study of low-dose radiotherapy and immunotherapy resistance in tumors. Time point in this sample: before trial treatment. TRAV and TRBV primers primed cDNA for both TCRalpha and TCRbeta. The authors ran around 20 PCR cycles to amplify TCRs with a constant-region primer and V-primer adapter. TCRdb re-derived calls from the reads in MiXCR, one entry per CDR3 protein. The data contain approximately 84,000 distinct CDR3 sequences, around 17% of them singletons. The table lists this clonotype with many counts. An end of the junction differs from the germline gene, which may be a read error. The CDR3 totals 14 residues. Per the germline V gene, CDR1 is SGHAT and CDR2 is FQNNGV.

This sequence joins TRBV11-2 and TRBJ2-4, with a possible D match to TRBD2 (5 bases). The starting material was PBMCs, obtained before treatment. This TCR came from a male donor with prostate cancer. The CDR3 sequence is CASSLEGVWETFNF. The CDR3 region has the DNA TGTGCCAGCAGCTTAGAGGGAGTTTGGGAAACATTCAACTTC. Using reference TRBV11-2 and TRBJ2-4 for the parts outside the CDR3, the full variable domain is EAGVAQSPRYKIIEKRQSVAFWCNPISGHATLYWYQQILGQGPKLLIQFQNNGVVDDSQLPKDRFSAERLKGVDSTLKIQPAKLEDSAVYLCASSLEGVWETFNFGAGTRLSVL.